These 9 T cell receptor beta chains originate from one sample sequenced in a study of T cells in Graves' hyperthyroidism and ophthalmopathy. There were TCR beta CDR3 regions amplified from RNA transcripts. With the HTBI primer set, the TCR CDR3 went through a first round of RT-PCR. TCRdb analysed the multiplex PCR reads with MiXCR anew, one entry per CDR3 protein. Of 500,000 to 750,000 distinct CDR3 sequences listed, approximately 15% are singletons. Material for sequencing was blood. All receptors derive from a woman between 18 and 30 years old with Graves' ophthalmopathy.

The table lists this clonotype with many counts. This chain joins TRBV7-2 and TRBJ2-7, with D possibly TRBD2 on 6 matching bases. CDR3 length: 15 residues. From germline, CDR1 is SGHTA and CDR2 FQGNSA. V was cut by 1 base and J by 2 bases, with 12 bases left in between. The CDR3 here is CASSLGAGSAYEQYF. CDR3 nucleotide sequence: TGTGCCAGCAGCTTAGGGGCGGGGTCAGCCTACGAGCAGTACTTC.

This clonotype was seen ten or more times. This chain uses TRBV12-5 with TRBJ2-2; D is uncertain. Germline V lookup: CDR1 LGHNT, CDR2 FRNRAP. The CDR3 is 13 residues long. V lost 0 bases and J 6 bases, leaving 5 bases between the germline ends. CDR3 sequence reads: CASGLVIPGELFF. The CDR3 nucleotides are TGTGCTAGTGGTTTGGTCATCCCCGGGGAGCTGTTTTTT.

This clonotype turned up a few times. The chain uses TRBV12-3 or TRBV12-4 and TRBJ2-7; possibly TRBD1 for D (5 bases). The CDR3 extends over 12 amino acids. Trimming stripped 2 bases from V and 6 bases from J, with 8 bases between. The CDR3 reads CASSLTGVEQYF. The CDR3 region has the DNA TGTGCCAGCAGTTTAACAGGCGTCGAGCAGTACTTC.

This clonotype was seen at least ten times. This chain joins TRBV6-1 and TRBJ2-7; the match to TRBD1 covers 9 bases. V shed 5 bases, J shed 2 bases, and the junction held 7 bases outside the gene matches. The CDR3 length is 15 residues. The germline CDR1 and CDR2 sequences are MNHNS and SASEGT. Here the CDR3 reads CASSLKGQGPYEQYF. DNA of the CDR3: TGTGCCAGCAGTCTCAAGGGACAGGGACCCTACGAGCAGTACTTC.

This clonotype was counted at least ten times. This chain's CDR3 is CASNFISGDTQYF. DNA of the CDR3: TGTGCCAGCAACTTCATCAGTGGGGATACGCAGTATTTT. This chain joins TRBV7-8 and TRBJ2-3; D is unclear. Trimming stripped 7 bases from V and 6 bases from J, with 14 bases between. Germline CDR1 and CDR2: SGHVS and FQNEAQ. The CDR3 is made up of 13 amino acids.

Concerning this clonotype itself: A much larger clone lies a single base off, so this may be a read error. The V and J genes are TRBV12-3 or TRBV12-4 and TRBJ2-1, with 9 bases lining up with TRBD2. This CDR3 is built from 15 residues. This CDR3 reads CAGSPPGTSPREQFF. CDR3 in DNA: TGTGCCGGCAGTCCCCCAGGGACTAGCCCTAGAGAGCAGTTCTTC.

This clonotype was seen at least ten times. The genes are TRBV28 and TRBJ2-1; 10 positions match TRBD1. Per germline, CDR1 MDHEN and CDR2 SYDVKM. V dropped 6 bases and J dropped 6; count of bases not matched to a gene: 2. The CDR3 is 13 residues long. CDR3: CASRRTGGNEQFF. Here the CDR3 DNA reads TGTGCCAGCAGGCGGACAGGGGGCAATGAGCAGTTCTTC.

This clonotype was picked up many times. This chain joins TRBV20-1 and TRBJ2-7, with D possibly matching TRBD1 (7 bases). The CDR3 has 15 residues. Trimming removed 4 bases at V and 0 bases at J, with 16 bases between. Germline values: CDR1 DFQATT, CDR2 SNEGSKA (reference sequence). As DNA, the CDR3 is TGCAGTGCTAATTGGGCGGGACAGCTCTCCTACGAGCAGTACTTC. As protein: CSANWAGQLSYEQYF.

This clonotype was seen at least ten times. The CDR3 nucleotides are TGTGCCAGCGCACTAAGGAAGGACTCTGGGGCCAACGTCCTGACTTTC. Translated, it gives CASALRKDSGANVLTF. This chain connects TRBV28 to TRBJ2-6, with no clear D. CDR3 size: 16 residues. The V gene's germline CDR1 is MDHEN and CDR2 SYDVKM. Trimming removed 8 bases from V and 0 bases from J, with 14 bases in between.